This record looks at one T cell receptor (beta chain) sequence and its context. Its antigen is currently unknown. In preparing the TRB cDNA libraries, 5' RACE with UMI labels was used. TCRdb re-analyzed the 5' RACE reads; it lists each CDR3 protein once, without DNA. The sample has 130,000 to 150,000 distinct CDR3 sequences. Germline loops: CDR1 LGHNA, CDR2 YSLEER. CDR3 size: 15 residues. This sample was taken from a study of CXCR3-negative and CXCR3-positive naive CD8 T cells. Study-wide results and limits: More hydrophobic TRB CDR3s were found in CXCR3-positive naive cells than in CXCR3-negative naive cells. For naive cells, CXCR3-negative and CXCR3-positive subsets had similar TRBV-TRBJ usage; for memory cells, usage differed. Across naive subsets, surface CD5 expression was comparable, and TCR strength was inferred from properties of the TRB CDR3.

The chain recombines TRBV4-3 with TRBJ1-2; with no DNA, the TCRdb D assignment of TRBD1 cannot be verified. This receptor was taken from a human donor in good health. Some clones in this sample may be carry-over from other donors' samples. Input material: naive CXCR3+ CD8+ T cells from blood. The subset is: CD45RO-CCR7+CD27+CD95- naive CD8+ T cells expressing CXCR3 (TNR3+). The CDR3 here is CASSQVLGTGHGYTF.